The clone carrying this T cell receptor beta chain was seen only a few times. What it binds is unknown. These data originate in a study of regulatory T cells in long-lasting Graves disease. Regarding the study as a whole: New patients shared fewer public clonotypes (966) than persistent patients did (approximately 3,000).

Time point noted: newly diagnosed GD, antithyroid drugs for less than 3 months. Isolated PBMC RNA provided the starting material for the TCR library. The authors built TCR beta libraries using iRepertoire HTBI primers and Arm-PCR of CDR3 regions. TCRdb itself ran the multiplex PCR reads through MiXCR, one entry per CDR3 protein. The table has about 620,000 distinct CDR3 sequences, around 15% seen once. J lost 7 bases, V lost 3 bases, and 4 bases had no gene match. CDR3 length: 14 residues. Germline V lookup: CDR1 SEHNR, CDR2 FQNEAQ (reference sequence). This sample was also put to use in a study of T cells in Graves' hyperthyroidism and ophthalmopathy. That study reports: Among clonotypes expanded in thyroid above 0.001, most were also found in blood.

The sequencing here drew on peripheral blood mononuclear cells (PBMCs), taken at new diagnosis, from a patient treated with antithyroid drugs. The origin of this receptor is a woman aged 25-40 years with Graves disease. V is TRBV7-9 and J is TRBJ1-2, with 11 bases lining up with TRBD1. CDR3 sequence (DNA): TGTGCCAGCAGCTTGTCCGGGACAGGGGGTGGCTACACCTTC. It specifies CASSLSGTGGGYTF.